The T cell receptor (beta chain) described here comes from a study of T cell responses to AZD1222 COVID-19 vaccine. This clone was observed a few times. The antigen remains unidentified. Only in-frame clones appear in the TCRdb table, and some are missing; sequencing was by immunoSEQ multiplex PCR. The table includes 95,000 to 110,000 clones, about 91% detected once. This CDR3 is 13 amino acids long. Trimming stripped 1 base from V and 11 bases from J, with 14 bases between. The germline V gene encodes CDR1 SGHVS and CDR2 FQNEAQ. The study, taken as a whole, reports: Seropositivity was recorded at baseline in only a handful of AZD1222 recipients.

This specimen consisted of peripheral blood, obtained on day 0 of AZD1222 vaccination. The chain uses TRBV7-8 and TRBJ1-1, with D possibly TRBD1 on 5 matching bases. This TCR derives from an adult in good health. CDR3 sequence (DNA): TGTGCCAGCAGCTTAGAGGCAGGGAGGGGTGCTTTCTTT. Protein: CASSLEAGRGAFF.